This TCR beta chain originates from a study of breast tumors, draining lymph nodes, adjacent tissues. Broader study findings: Data only fit, rather than demonstrated, lymph node origin of most tumor T cells. Tumors had less TCR diversity than lymph nodes, more than nontumor tissue. Most tumor T cells seemingly derive from lymph node, then expand in tumor.

The CDR3 contains 11 residues. Germline V gene sequence: CDR1 DFQATT, CDR2 SNEGSKA (reference sequence). TCRdb re-called the multiplex PCR reads through MiXCR, storing one row per CDR3 protein. The sample has 30,000 to 35,000 distinct CDR3 sequences; about 60% are singletons. In regard to this clonotype: What it binds is unknown. An end of the junction does not agree with germline; a read error may underlie this.

Sequences were obtained from breast tumor tissue. The source is a female donor with breast cancer. Some clones in this sample may be carry-over from other donors' samples. V is TRBV20-1 and J is TRBJ2-3, with a possible D match to TRBD2 (5 bases). The CDR3 bases are TGCGGTGCTAGCCTAATGGATACGCAGTATTTT. Translation gives CGASLMDTQYF.